This T cell receptor beta chain came from a study of cytomegalovirus exposure and HLA in healthy donors. Whole-study findings and limits: The classifier reportedly diagnosed cytomegalovirus status with high specificity and sensitivity. CMV serostatus alone was available as immune exposure information.

Germline V gene sequence: CDR1 KGHSH, CDR2 LQKENI. V shed 1 base and J shed 1 base, with 7 bases lying between them. The CDR3 length is 15 residues. About this clone: Its cognate antigen is unknown.

13 Jbeta primers and 60 Vbeta primers were used for the PCR. Generated by immunoSEQ multiplex PCR, the TCRdb table keeps only in-frame clones and is missing some. The sample yields fewer than 200,000 clones, 70% to 80% seen once. The TCR comes from a woman aged 50 to 60 in good health and CMV-seronegative. The rearrangement joins TRBV18 to TRBJ2-2; TRBD1 might be the D (5 bases). Sequencing was performed on PBMCs. CDR3 sequence (DNA): TGTGCCAGCTCACCACTGGGGCAGAACACCGGGGAGCTGTTTTTT. It is translated as CASSPLGQNTGELFF.